The 25 T cell receptor beta chains given below trace back to one sample, sequenced in a study of blood T cells in healthy people across ages. With a J-beta primer mix and a sample-barcoded 5' primer, a second PCR ran roughly 6 to 11 cycles. TCRdb itself ran the 5' RACE reads through MiXCR, one entry per CDR3 protein. Of about 500,000 distinct CDR3 sequences listed, about 24% were seen once; the top ten hold 8.5% to 9.5%. These data were likewise used in another study, on T cells of mothers and their children.

The sequencing sample was made of blood. The receptors come from a boy younger than 18 in good health.

J is TRBJ2-7 and V is TRBV14, with TRBD1 matching over 10 bases. The CDR3 consists of 15 residues. The junction had 4 bases not matched to a gene; V was cut back by 4 bases and J by 1 base. Looked up from germline, CDR1 is SGHDN and CDR2 is FVKESK. CDR3 DNA sequence: TGTGCCAGCAGCCGACAGGGGGCCTTTTCCTACGAGCAGTACTTC. Protein product: CASSRQGAFSYEQYF.

V is TRBV14 and J is TRBJ2-1; D possibly uses TRBD1 or TRBD2 (5 bases each). Trimming stripped 3 bases from V and 0 bases from J, with 15 bases between. The CDR3 runs to 17 residues. The germline V gene has CDR1 SGHDN and CDR2 FVKESK. The CDR3 spells CASSHLSGTASYNEQFF. The DNA for the CDR3 is TGTGCCAGCAGCCACTTATCCGGGACCGCCTCCTACAATGAGCAGTTCTTC.

Only a few counts were recorded for this clonotype. The chain links TRBV29-1 to TRBJ2-7; D is unresolved. Looked up from germline, CDR1 is SQVTM and CDR2 is ANQGSEA. Between the trimmed V and J ends, which lost 1 base and 4 bases, there was a span of 14 bases. The CDR3 loop spans 14 amino acids. The CDR3 loop reads CSVEGTNSGYEQYF. In DNA, the CDR3 is TGCAGCGTTGAAGGGACCAACAGTGGATACGAGCAGTACTTC.

This clonotype was counted between two and nine times. V gene TRBV13 combines with J gene TRBJ2-3; 7 positions agree with TRBD2. With V trimmed by 4 bases and J by 2 bases, 3 bases remained unmatched. The length of the CDR3 is 14 residues. CDR1 is PRHDT, CDR2 FYEKMQ, per germline (reference sequence). CDR3 bases: TGTGCCAGCAGCTCTAGCGGACTCACAGATACGCAGTATTTT. Translating it yields CASSSSGLTDTQYF.

The chain is built from TRBV18 and TRBJ1-4, with D maybe TRBD1 (5 bases). The CDR3 extends over 15 amino acids. Germline V lookup: CDR1 KGHSH, CDR2 LQKENI. Trimming removed 3 bases from V and 9 bases from J, with 17 bases in between. The DNA of the CDR3 is TGTGCCAGCTCACCCTTTTCGACCAGGGACCAAAAACTGTTTTTT. This codes for CASSPFSTRDQKLFF.

This clonotype was seen many times. V gene TRBV7-2 combines with J gene TRBJ2-1; 8 bases map to TRBD2. This CDR3 has 15 residues. J was trimmed by 4 bases and V by 3 bases; bases with no gene match: 5. CDR1 SGHTA and CDR2 FQGNSA come from the germline V gene. CDR3 in DNA: TGTGCCAGCAGCTTCGCCGGGACTAGTTACAATGAGCAGTTCTTC. Residues: CASSFAGTSYNEQFF.

This clonotype was seen repeatedly, ten times or more. This chain links TRBV29-1 with TRBJ1-2; D is uncertain. V was cut by 7 bases and J by 4 bases, with 10 bases left in between. Germline CDR1 SQVTM, CDR2 ANQGSEA. The CDR3 covers 11 residues. The CDR3 DNA follows: TGCAGCGCTGGAGGTACCTATGGCTACACCTTC. Amino acid sequence: CSAGGTYGYTF. Full variable domain (outside the CDR3, taken from reference TRBV29-1 and TRBJ1-2): SAVISQKPSRDICQRGTSLTIQCQVDSQVTMMFWYRQQPGQSLTLIATANQGSEATYESGFVIDKFPISRPNLTFSTLTVSNMSPEDSSIYLCSAGGTYGYTFGSGTRLTVV.

This clonotype was picked up a small number of times. The rearrangement uses TRBV3-1 and TRBJ1-1, with D perhaps TRBD1 (6 bases). The V end lost 2 bases, the J end lost 0 bases, and 10 bases lay between the germline ends. CDR1 is LGHDT and CDR2 is YNNKEL in the germline V gene (reference sequence). The length of the CDR3 is 15 residues. The CDR3 protein is CASSQNRELNTEAFF. The CDR3 DNA is TGTGCCAGCAGCCAAAACAGGGAGTTGAACACTGAAGCTTTCTTT.

In its sample, this clonotype was seen a few times. The genes are TRBV29-1 and TRBJ1-2, with D maybe TRBD1 (6 bases). The V and J ends lost 0 bases and 4 bases respectively, with 18 bases between them. Germline CDR1 SQVTM, CDR2 ANQGSEA. This CDR3 spans 16 amino acids. The CDR3 nucleotides read TGCAGCGTTGAAGATAATTCCGGGGGCGTAATCTATGGCTACACCTTC. Its protein is CSVEDNSGGVIYGYTF.

This clonotype was observed a handful of times. This rearrangement joins TRBV29-1 to TRBJ2-6, with 8 bases identical to TRBD1. With V trimmed by 1 base and J by 0 bases, 5 bases remained unmatched. Germline V gives CDR1 SQVTM, CDR2 ANQGSEA. The length of the CDR3 is 17 residues. DNA for the CDR3: TGCAGCGTTGAAGTGCAGGGGGCAGTCTCTGGGGCCAACGTCCTGACTTTC. This codes for CSVEVQGAVSGANVLTF.

This clonotype appeared a few times. The rearrangement joins TRBV7-9 to TRBJ2-5; tentatively, D is TRBD1 (6 bases). Judging by the DNA end, TRBJ2-7 fits better; the J call may be wrong. The CDR3 loop spans 13 amino acids. CDR1 and CDR2 (germline): SEHNR, FQNEAQ (reference sequence). The CDR3 region has the DNA TGTGCCAGCACGTCTACAGGGACCTACGAGCAGTACTTC. It specifies CASTSTGTYEQYF.

This sequence joins TRBV6-2 or TRBV6-3 and TRBJ2-5; 10 bases match TRBD2. The DNA end favors TRBJ2-7, so the J call may be wrong. Germline CDR1 and CDR2: MNHEY and SVGEGT. This CDR3 has 15 amino acids. In DNA, the CDR3 is TGTGCCAGTCAGATAGCGGGAGGTCTCCACTACGAGCAGTACTTC. It encodes CASQIAGGLHYEQYF.

V usage is TRBV6-1 and J usage is TRBJ2-1; D not resolved. V was shortened by 5 bases and J by 6 bases, with 11 bases between the two germline ends. The CDR3 totals 13 residues. Germline lookup yields CDR1 MNHNS and CDR2 SASEGT. CDR3 amino acids: CASSPEGRNEQFF. CDR3 coding DNA: TGTGCCAGCAGTCCCGAAGGTCGCAATGAGCAGTTCTTC.

This clonotype was picked up one time. The chain joins TRBV12-3 or TRBV12-4 to TRBJ1-3, with D unclear. The CDR3 spans 15 residues. V lost 7 bases, J lost 0 bases, and 13 bases lay in between. The CDR3 spells CASTSDGNSGNTIYF. The CDR3 DNA reads TGTGCCAGCACTTCAGACGGCAACTCTGGAAACACCATATATTTT.

For this clonotype: Sequence at one end of the junction differs from germline and may be a read error. V usage is TRBV6-2 or TRBV6-3 and J usage is TRBJ2-7; D gene unclear. Germline CDR1 and CDR2: MNHEY and SVGEGT. The length of the CDR3 is 11 residues. The CDR3 loop is CAGSQVREQYF. The CDR3 region has the DNA TGTGCCGGCAGCCAGGTGCGCGAGCAGTACTTC.

Only a few counts were recorded for this clonotype. The DNA of the CDR3 is TGTGCCAGCAGCCCCGGGACTAGCCTCTACGAGCAGTACTTC. Residues: CASSPGTSLYEQYF. The V gene is TRBV7-6, the J gene TRBJ2-7; TRBD2 matches 9 bases. The CDR3 spans 14 residues. CDR1 is SGHVS and CDR2 is FNYEAQ in the germline V gene. The ends lost 5 bases at V and 3 bases at J; junction bases unmatched: 5.

The table lists this clonotype with a few counts. The gene calls are TRBV10-3 and TRBJ1-2; TRBD1 might be the D (5 bases). The CDR3 is 14 residues long. The V and J ends lost 4 bases and 4 bases respectively, with 13 bases between them. From germline, CDR1 is ENHRY and CDR2 SYGVKD. The CDR3, as DNA: TGTGCCATCAGTGTAACGTTAGGGGTCTATGGCTACACCTTC. Translation gives CAISVTLGVYGYTF.

The chain carries TRBV20-1 and TRBJ2-5; D gene ambiguous. The J call may be incorrect, as the DNA end agrees better with TRBJ2-7. The CDR3 sequence is 13 residues long. Germline lookup yields CDR1 DFQATT and CDR2 SNEGSKA (reference sequence). The CDR3 here is CSAIPLGFHEQYF. The CDR3 DNA sequence: TGCAGTGCTATTCCTCTGGGGTTCCACGAGCAGTACTTC.

This clonotype was observed a handful of times. The chain uses TRBV27 and TRBJ2-5, with D possibly matching TRBD2 (6 bases). Germline CDR1 MNHEY, CDR2 SMNVEV (reference sequence). This CDR3 spans 15 amino acids. V lost 2 bases and J 2 bases, leaving 12 bases between the germline ends. CDR3 amino acids: CASSLRVAVQETQYF. The CDR3 DNA is TGTGCCAGCAGTTTAAGGGTAGCGGTACAAGAGACCCAGTACTTC.

This clonotype has a handful of counts. This chain links TRBV4-2 with TRBJ2-5; TRBD1 matches at 10 bases. The end of the DNA fits TRBJ2-7 better, so the J call may be wrong. In germline, CDR1 is LGHNA, CDR2 YNFKEQ. This CDR3 contains 16 residues. The CDR3 loop is CASSQDPGTGAYEQYF. The CDR3 coding sequence is TGTGCCAGCAGCCAGGACCCCGGGACAGGGGCCTACGAGCAGTACTTC.

V gene TRBV4-2 combines with J gene TRBJ1-5; a weak D match, TRBD1 (6 bases). V lost 2 bases and J lost 7, with 9 bases in between. This CDR3 contains 13 residues. Germline CDR1 reads LGHNA; CDR2 reads YNFKEQ. CDR3 DNA: TGTGCCAGCAGCCAAACAGGGTTCCAGCCCCAGCATTTT. Amino acids: CASSQTGFQPQHF.

In its sample, this clonotype was seen a few times. The J gene is TRBJ2-5, the V gene TRBV14; 12 nucleotides match TRBD2. The last part of the DNA fits TRBJ2-1 better; the J call may be wrong. There are 16 residues in the CDR3. Germline CDR1 SGHDN, CDR2 FVKESK. The CDR3 sequence is CASSQERGLAGNEQFF. In nucleotides, the CDR3 is TGTGCCAGCAGCCAAGAAAGGGGACTAGCGGGCAATGAGCAGTTCTTC.

This clonotype has just one count. The rearrangement uses TRBV20-1 and TRBJ2-5, with 7 bases lining up with TRBD2. The J call may be wrong; the DNA end is better matched by TRBJ2-7. CDR3 length equals 16 residues. CDR1 and CDR2 from the germline V gene are DFQATT and SNEGSKA (reference sequence). Here the CDR3 reads CSARDNSGPTDYEQYF. CDR3 coding DNA: TGCAGTGCTAGAGACAATAGCGGGCCCACGGACTACGAGCAGTACTTC.

This chain uses TRBV7-9 with TRBJ1-4; TRBD1 matches at 9 bases. The V gene's germline CDR1 is SEHNR and CDR2 FQNEAQ (reference sequence). The CDR3 is made up of 18 amino acids. The V segment lost 6 bases and the J segment 7 bases; nucleotides outside the gene matches: 18. The CDR3 DNA follows: TGTGCCAGCAGACCGGGACAGGGCTTCTCCCCCATTCCTGAAAAACTGTTTTTT. The encoded protein is CASRPGQGFSPIPEKLFF.

In its sample, this clonotype was seen a few times. J is TRBJ2-5 and V is TRBV14; possibly TRBD2 for D (5 bases). The CDR3 loop spans 15 amino acids. Trimming shortened V by 3 bases and J by 4 bases, and 15 bases separated the two germline ends. CDR1 is SGHDN, CDR2 FVKESK, per germline. Written as DNA, the CDR3 is TGTGCCAGCAGCCATTTGGAGGTGATTGGAGAGACCCAGTACTTC. Translated, it gives CASSHLEVIGETQYF.